A single sample gave rise to the 11 T cell receptor beta chains below, sequenced in a study of cytomegalovirus exposure and HLA in healthy donors. In the PCR, 60 Vbeta and 13 Jbeta primers were used. The method was immunoSEQ multiplex PCR; TCRdb's version includes in-frame clones alone and lacks a portion of them. The top ten clones hold around 19% of a sample with about 120,000 clones, less than 85% of them seen once. The material sequenced was PBMCs. The receptors shown here come from a man between 18 and 35 years old in good health and CMV-seropositive.

The gene calls are TRBV7-9 and TRBJ2-3; D remains ambiguous. Trimming removed 7 bases from V and 0 bases from J, with 11 bases in between. The CDR3 spans 14 residues. Per germline, CDR1 SEHNR and CDR2 FQNEAQ (reference sequence). The CDR3 is CASTPSGSTDTQYF. For the CDR3, the DNA is TGTGCCAGCACCCCCTCGGGTAGCACAGATACGCAGTATTTT.

The rearrangement joins TRBV28 to TRBJ1-2; tentative D call: TRBD1 (6 bases). Germline assignment: CDR1 MDHEN and CDR2 SYDVKM. The CDR3 is 14 amino acids. V was trimmed by 4 bases and J by 5 bases, leaving 14 bases between them. The CDR3 bases are TGTGCCAGCAGTTCAACAGGGTCTGGGTATGGCTACACCTTC. This sequence encodes CASSSTGSGYGYTF.

The rearrangement uses TRBV7-9 and TRBJ1-2; 8 bases agree with TRBD1. CDR1 is SEHNR, CDR2 FQNEAQ, per germline (reference sequence). Germline trimming cut 5 bases from V and 6 bases from J; bases unmatched to any gene: 8. The CDR3 has 14 residues. The CDR3 spells CASSPRTGSHGYTF. CDR3 in DNA: TGTGCCAGCAGCCCCCGGACAGGGTCACATGGCTACACCTTC.

This clone appeared a few times. The chain recombines TRBV2 with TRBJ1-5; TRBD1 matches 9 bases. CDR1 is SNHLY, CDR2 FYNNEI, per germline. CDR3 length equals 18 residues. Trimming took 2 bases from V and 4 from J; bases not matched to a gene: 12. CDR3 nucleotides: TGTGCCAGCAGTGAACGGGACAGGGCGGAGTACCCGAATCAGCCCCAGCATTTT. The encoded protein is CASSERDRAEYPNQPQHF.

The chain employs TRBV4-2 and TRBJ1-1, with 8 bases lining up with TRBD1. The V gene end was trimmed by 3 bases and the J gene end by 7 bases; junction bases not matched to a gene: 10. The CDR3 is made up of 15 amino acids. Germline V gene sequence: CDR1 LGHNA, CDR2 YNFKEQ. The CDR3 DNA follows: TGTGCCAGCAGCCAGGACAGGGCATCGGAGCTTGAAGCTTTCTTT. Encoded protein: CASSQDRASELEAFF.

The J gene is TRBJ1-4, the V gene TRBV19; TRBD1 matches at 7 bases. J lost 4 bases, V lost 4 bases, and 6 bases had no gene match. The CDR3 runs to 15 residues. CDR1 is LNHDA and CDR2 is SQIVND in the germline V gene (reference sequence). The CDR3 protein is CASSSAGTVNEKLFF. The CDR3 DNA sequence: TGTGCCAGTAGTAGCGCCGGGACAGTTAATGAAAAACTGTTTTTT.

The CDR3 region is CASSVRMNTEAFF. The CDR3 coding sequence is TGTGCCAGCAGTGTTCGTATGAACACTGAAGCTTTCTTT. The V call is TRBV2, the J call TRBJ1-1, with D uncertain. Germline V gene lookup returns CDR1 SNHLY and CDR2 FYNNEI. The CDR3 loop spans 13 amino acids. Trimming removed 4 bases from V and 0 bases from J, with 6 bases in between.

CDR3 in DNA: TGTGCCTGGGATACAGGGGGGGAGACCCAGTACTTC. Its protein is CAWDTGGETQYF. The chain is built from TRBV30 and TRBJ2-5; 8 nucleotides align to TRBD1. The length of the CDR3 is 12 residues. V lost 5 bases and J lost 5; bases outside the gene matches: 4. CDR1 GTSNPN and CDR2 SVGIG come from the germline V gene (reference sequence).

The V and J genes are TRBV13 and TRBJ2-1; D might be TRBD1 (6 bases). CDR3 length equals 12 residues. V lost 5 bases and J lost 7, with 9 bases in between. Germline CDR1 PRHDT, CDR2 FYEKMQ (reference sequence). CDR3 in DNA: TGTGCCAGCAGCAAGGGGGAAAATGAGCAGTTCTTC. Protein sequence: CASSKGENEQFF.

The chain has TRBV14 and TRBJ2-3; no clear D. CDR1 is SGHDN, CDR2 FVKESK, per germline. Trimming stripped 4 bases from V and 2 bases from J, with 10 bases between. This CDR3 is built from 14 residues. CDR3 protein: CASSLARHTDTQYF. CDR3 in DNA: TGTGCCAGCAGCCTGGCCCGTCACACAGATACGCAGTATTTT.

The chain combines TRBV10-1 with TRBJ1-5; weak D call: TRBD1 (6 bases). Germline assignment: CDR1 WNHNN and CDR2 SYGVQD (reference sequence). The CDR3 is 14 residues long. With 9 bases removed from V and 3 bases from J, the gap between germline ends came to 15 bases. The CDR3 nucleotides read TGCGCCAGTTTCGGACAGTTTGACAATCAGCCCCAGCATTTT. Translation gives CASFGQFDNQPQHF.